The 13 T cell receptor beta chains below come from one sample, sequenced in a study of technical replicates of blood from a few donors. Profiling relied on immunoSEQ multiplex PCR, and the TCRdb table lists in-frame clones only, not all of them. Counted here are 70,000 to 80,000 clones, around 92% occurring once; the ten biggest clones make up 0.35% to 0.45%. Material for sequencing was T cells isolated from PBMCs. The receptors come from a human donor in good health. Some clones in this sample may be carry-over from other donors' samples.

The chain links TRBV6-5 to TRBJ2-5; possibly TRBD2 for D (6 bases). Trimming took off 3 bases at V and 2 bases at J, with 7 bases between the two ends. The CDR3 totals 13 residues. CDR1 MNHEY and CDR2 SVGAGI come from the germline V gene. The CDR3 nucleotides are TGTGCCAGCAGTTATGGAGGGCAAGAGACCCAGTACTTC. Residues: CASSYGGQETQYF.

The V gene is TRBV5-3, the J gene TRBJ2-2; weak D call: TRBD2 (6 bases). TRBV5-3 is labeled an ORF, and its function is uncertain. The CDR3 covers 17 residues. Trimming pared 2 bases from V and 6 bases from J, leaving 20 bases between. The CDR3 loop is CARSLSGRRYSAGELFF. The CDR3 DNA reads as TGTGCCAGAAGCTTAAGCGGGCGCCGGTATTCGGCCGGGGAGCTGTTTTTT.

The chain couples TRBV6-1 to TRBJ2-7; 7 bases match TRBD2. The CDR3 sequence is 15 residues long. From germline, CDR1 is MNHNS and CDR2 SASEGT. The V segment lost 6 bases and the J segment 0 bases; nucleotides outside the gene matches: 8. CDR3 DNA: TGTGCCAGCAGGGGGAGCGGGACGAGCTCCTACGAGCAGTACTTC. This translates into CASRGSGTSSYEQYF.

CDR3 sequence: CASSAGLAGGENTGELFF. DNA for the CDR3: TGCGCCAGCAGCGCCGGACTAGCGGGGGGGGAGAACACCGGGGAGCTGTTTTTT. The chain has TRBV5-1 and TRBJ2-2; 15 bases map to TRBD2. The CDR3 totals 18 residues. CDR1 is SGHRS and CDR2 is YFSETQ in the germline V gene. V trimming: 4 bases; J trimming: 1 base; junction bases outside the gene matches: 5.

This sequence joins TRBV5-1 and TRBJ2-1; 10 bases are shared with TRBD2. V gave up 2 bases and J gave up 7 bases; unmatched junction bases: 6. This CDR3 has 15 amino acids. Germline loops: CDR1 SGHRS, CDR2 YFSETQ. In nucleotides, the CDR3 is TGCGCCAGCAGCTTCAGCGGGGGGGACTTGAATGAGCAGTTCTTC. It yields the protein CASSFSGGDLNEQFF.

V is TRBV10-3 and J is TRBJ2-6; D gene unclear. The CDR3 has 15 amino acids. Trimming removed 0 bases from V and 1 base from J, with 4 bases in between. The V gene's germline CDR1 is ENHRY and CDR2 SYGVKD. CDR3 sequence (DNA): TGTGCCATCAGTGAGTCTACATCTGGGGCCAACGTCCTGACTTTC. It encodes CAISESTSGANVLTF.

The V and J genes are TRBV15 and TRBJ2-7; maybe TRBD1 (5 bases). Germline V gene lookup returns CDR1 LNHNV and CDR2 YYDKDF (reference sequence). The CDR3 is 12 residues long. Trimming removed 3 bases from V and 2 bases from J, with 5 bases in between. The CDR3 is CATSRDTYEQYF. The CDR3, as DNA: TGTGCCACCAGCAGGGACACCTACGAGCAGTACTTC.

V usage is TRBV18 and J usage is TRBJ1-6, with 10 bases fitting TRBD1. J lost 8 bases, V lost 2 bases, and 3 bases had no gene match. Germline lookup yields CDR1 KGHSH and CDR2 LQKENI. CDR3 length: 15 amino acids. DNA of the CDR3: TGTGCCAGCTCACCAACCGGGACAGGGGATTCACCCCTCCACTTT. Amino acids: CASSPTGTGDSPLHF.

The V and J genes are TRBV13 and TRBJ2-1, with D tentatively TRBD1 (5 bases). CDR3 length: 13 residues. The V gene's germline CDR1 is PRHDT and CDR2 FYEKMQ (reference sequence). V lost 5 bases, J lost 7 bases, and 12 bases lay in between. CDR3 region: CASSPQGRNEQFF. For the CDR3, the DNA is TGTGCCAGCAGCCCGCAGGGCCGGAATGAGCAGTTCTTC.

This clone has just one count. J is TRBJ2-3 and V is TRBV7-3, with a tentative D call TRBD2 (7 bases). Germline values: CDR1 SGHTA, CDR2 FQGTGA. CDR3 length equals 19 residues. Trimming took off 5 bases at V and 0 bases at J, with 24 bases between the two ends. CDR3 nucleotides: TGTGCCAGCAGCCCATCCCCACCGGGGGGCGGGGATAGCACAGATACGCAGTATTTT. Protein: CASSPSPPGGGDSTDTQYF.

The chain joins TRBV4-2 to TRBJ2-2, with D possibly matching TRBD1 (6 bases). Trimming took off 1 base at V and 3 bases at J, with 9 bases between the two ends. Germline V lookup: CDR1 LGHNA, CDR2 YNFKEQ. This CDR3 spans 15 amino acids. The chain's CDR3 is CASSQGQGHTGELFF. The DNA of the CDR3 is TGTGCCAGCAGCCAAGGGCAGGGGCACACCGGGGAGCTGTTTTTT.

This chain uses TRBV10-2 with TRBJ2-7; D uncertain. This CDR3 has 15 residues. Germline assignment: CDR1 WSHSY and CDR2 SAAADI. The ends were cut back, 2 bases at V and 4 bases at J, with 15 bases in the middle. In DNA, the CDR3 is TGCGCCAGCAGTGAGAGTTTGAGACTCTCATACGAGCAGTACTTC. Protein: CASSESLRLSYEQYF.

The chain joins TRBV15 to TRBJ2-3; D is ambiguous. The V end lost 1 base, the J end lost 8 bases, and 7 bases lay between the germline ends. The V gene's germline CDR1 is LNHNV and CDR2 YYDKDF (reference sequence). CDR3 length: 12 residues. This chain's CDR3 is CATSRVPPTQYF. The CDR3 DNA reads as TGTGCCACCAGCAGAGTCCCTCCTACGCAGTATTTT.